Sequencing of this T cell receptor beta chain was carried out in a study of metastatic and nonmetastatic thyroid tumors. Using MiXCR, TCRdb reanalyzed the PCR reads. The data show 91,000 or so clones, about 13% seen once. No treatment had been given to any patient before thyroid surgery. In its sample, this clone was seen many times. This receptor was obtained from a female donor with papillary thyroid cancer or a benign thyroid nodule (not recorded which). Some clones in this sample may be carry-over from other donors' samples. Input material: blood.

The CDR3 DNA follows: TGCGCCAGCAGCCCCGGGACACGTCCGACTGAAGCTTTCTTT. The encoded protein is CASSPGTRPTEAFF. The chain is built from TRBV5-1 and TRBJ1-1; D perhaps matches TRBD1 (6 bases). Germline lookup yields CDR1 SGHRS and CDR2 YFSETQ. The CDR3 is 14 amino acids. Trimming removed 4 bases at V and 5 bases at J, with 15 bases between.